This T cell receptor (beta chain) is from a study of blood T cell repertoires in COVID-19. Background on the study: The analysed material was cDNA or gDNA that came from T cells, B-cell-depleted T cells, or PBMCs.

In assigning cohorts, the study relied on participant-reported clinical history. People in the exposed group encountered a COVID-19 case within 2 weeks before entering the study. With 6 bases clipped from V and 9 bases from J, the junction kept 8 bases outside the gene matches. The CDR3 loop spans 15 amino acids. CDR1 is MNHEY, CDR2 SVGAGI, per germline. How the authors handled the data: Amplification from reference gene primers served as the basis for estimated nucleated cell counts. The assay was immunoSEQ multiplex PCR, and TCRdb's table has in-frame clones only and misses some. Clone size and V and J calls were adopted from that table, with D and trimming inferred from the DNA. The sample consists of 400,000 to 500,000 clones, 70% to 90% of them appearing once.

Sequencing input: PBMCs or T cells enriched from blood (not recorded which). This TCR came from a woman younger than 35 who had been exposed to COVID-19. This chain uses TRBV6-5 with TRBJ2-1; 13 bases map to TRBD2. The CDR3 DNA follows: TGTGCCAGCAGCAAACTAGCGGGAGGGGGCATTGAGCAGTTCTTC. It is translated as CASSKLAGGGIEQFF.